This T cell receptor (beta chain) was found in a study of blood T cell repertoires in COVID-19. Study in general: The United States, Italy and Spain provided the acute and convalescent COVID-19 samples. The analysed material was cDNA or gDNA that came from T cells, B-cell-depleted T cells, or PBMCs.

CDR3 size: 14 residues. The germline CDR1 and CDR2 sequences are SGHRS and YFSETQ. The V gene lost 2 bases and the J gene lost 2 bases, with 9 bases spanning the gap. This clone was counted a few times. Authors' data handling: Reference gene primers were amplified, and this amplification served to estimate nucleated cell counts. TCRdb keeps only in-frame clones here, not all; method: immunoSEQ multiplex PCR. V and J calls and clone size are those listed in that table; D and trimming were worked out from the DNA. Of around 170,000 clones listed, around 74% are singletons. The receptor's source is a woman over 75 with acute or convalescent COVID-19. Sequenced material: peripheral blood. The J gene is TRBJ2-3, the V gene TRBV5-1; D is perhaps TRBD2 (5 bases). CDR3 DNA sequence: TGCGCCAGCAGCTTTATGAGGGCCACAGATACGCAGTATTTT. Its protein product is CASSFMRATDTQYF.